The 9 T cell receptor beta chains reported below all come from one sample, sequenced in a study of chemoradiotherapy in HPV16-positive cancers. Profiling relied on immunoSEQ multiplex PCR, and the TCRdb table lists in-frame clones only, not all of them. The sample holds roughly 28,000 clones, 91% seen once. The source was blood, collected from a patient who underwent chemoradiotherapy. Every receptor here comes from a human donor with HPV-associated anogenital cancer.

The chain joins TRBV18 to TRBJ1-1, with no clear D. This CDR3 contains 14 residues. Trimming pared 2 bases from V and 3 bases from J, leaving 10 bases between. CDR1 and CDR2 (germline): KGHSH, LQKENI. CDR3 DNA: TGTGCCAGCTCACCAAGGGAAGGGTACACTGAAGCTTTCTTT. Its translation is CASSPREGYTEAFF.

This CDR3 reads CAARGQGPYEQYF. DNA of the CDR3: TGTGCCGCGAGAGGACAGGGACCCTACGAGCAGTACTTC. V gene TRBV28 combines with J gene TRBJ2-7; 8 bases map to TRBD1. Germline CDR1 and CDR2: MDHEN and SYDVKM. Trimming at V came to 11 bases and at J to 2 bases, leaving 8 bases not matched to a gene. This CDR3 comprises 13 residues.

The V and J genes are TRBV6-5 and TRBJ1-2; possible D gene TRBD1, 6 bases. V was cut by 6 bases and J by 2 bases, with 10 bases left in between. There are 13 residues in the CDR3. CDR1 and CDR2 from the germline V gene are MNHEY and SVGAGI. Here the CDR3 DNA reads TGTGCCAGCAGGCCTACAGGGAACTATGGCTACACCTTC. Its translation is CASRPTGNYGYTF.

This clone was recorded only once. CDR3 DNA sequence: TGTGCCAGCAGCCTGACGGGGGGGACCCAACCTTTCGGGCAGTACTTC. Translation: CASSLTGGTQPFGQYF. The chain uses TRBV14 and TRBJ2-7, with TRBD2 matching over 8 bases. Looked up from germline, CDR1 is SGHDN and CDR2 is FVKESK. The CDR3 sequence is 16 residues long. With V trimmed by 4 bases and J by 9 bases, 17 bases remained unmatched.

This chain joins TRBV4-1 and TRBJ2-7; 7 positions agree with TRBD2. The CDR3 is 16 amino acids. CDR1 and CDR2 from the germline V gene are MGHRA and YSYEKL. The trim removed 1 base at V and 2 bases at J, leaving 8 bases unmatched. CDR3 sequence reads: CASSQGPGTTPYEQYF. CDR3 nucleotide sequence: TGCGCCAGCAGCCAAGGACCCGGGACTACTCCCTACGAGCAGTACTTC.

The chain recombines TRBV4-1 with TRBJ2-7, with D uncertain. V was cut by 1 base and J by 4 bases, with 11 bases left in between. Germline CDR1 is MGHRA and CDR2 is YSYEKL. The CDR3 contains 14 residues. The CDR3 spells CASSQGSNLYEQYF. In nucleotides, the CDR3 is TGCGCCAGCAGCCAAGGGTCTAATTTATACGAGCAGTACTTC.

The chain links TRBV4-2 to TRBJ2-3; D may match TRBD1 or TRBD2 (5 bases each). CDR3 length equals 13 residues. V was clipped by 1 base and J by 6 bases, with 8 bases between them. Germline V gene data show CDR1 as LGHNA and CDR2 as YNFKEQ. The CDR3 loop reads CASSQVEGDTQYF. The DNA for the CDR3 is TGTGCCAGCAGCCAAGTAGAGGGGGATACGCAGTATTTT.

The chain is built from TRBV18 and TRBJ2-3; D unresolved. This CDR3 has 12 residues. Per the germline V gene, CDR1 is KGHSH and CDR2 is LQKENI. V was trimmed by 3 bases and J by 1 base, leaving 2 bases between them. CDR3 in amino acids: CASSPRTDTQYF. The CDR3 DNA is TGTGCCAGCTCACCTCGCACAGATACGCAGTATTTT.

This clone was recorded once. CDR3 DNA sequence: TGTGCCAGCAGCCACAGGGGACGTCCTCTCGTACCTCCTAGCACAGATACGCAGTATTTT. Protein product: CASSHRGRPLVPPSTDTQYF. V is TRBV5-5 and J is TRBJ2-3, with 7 bases that match TRBD1. CDR1 SGHKS and CDR2 YYEKEE come from the germline V gene (reference sequence). The CDR3 has 20 residues. The V gene end was trimmed by 4 bases and the J gene end by 0 bases; junction bases not matched to a gene: 20.